The 19 T cell receptor beta chains below come from one sample, sequenced in a study of cytomegalovirus exposure and HLA in healthy donors. With 60 Vbeta and 13 Jbeta primers, the PCR was carried out. The repertoire was sequenced with immunoSEQ multiplex PCR; TCRdb's copy has only in-frame clones and lacks some. Here the sample spans 120,000 to 150,000 clones, roughly 77% being singletons. Input material: PBMCs. Every receptor here comes from a man in his thirties or forties in good health and CMV-seronegative.

The J gene is TRBJ1-1, the V gene TRBV10-1; D is perhaps TRBD1 (6 bases). The ends were cut back, 6 bases at V and 7 bases at J, with 27 bases in the middle. The germline gives CDR1 WNHNN, CDR2 SYGVQD (reference sequence). The CDR3 runs 17 residues. The CDR3 protein is CASSQTPQGTQLNEAFF. CDR3 nucleotide sequence: TGCGCCAGCAGCCAGACTCCGCAGGGGACACAGTTAAATGAAGCTTTCTTT.

About this clone itself: Additional DNA sequences in this sample encode the identical CDR3. This sequence joins TRBV28 and TRBJ2-1; 9 bases are a match to TRBD1. The CDR3 spans 14 residues. The junction had 4 bases not matched to a gene; V was cut back by 6 bases and J by 4 bases. Germline CDR1 and CDR2: MDHEN and SYDVKM. CDR3 nucleotide sequence: TGTGCCAGCAGGACCGGGACAGGGTACAATGAGCAGTTCTTC. It yields the protein CASRTGTGYNEQFF.

The rearrangement joins TRBV18 to TRBJ2-7; maybe TRBD2 (6 bases). In germline, CDR1 is KGHSH, CDR2 LQKENI. The CDR3 is made up of 14 amino acids. Trimming removed 4 bases at V and 2 bases at J, with 12 bases between. The CDR3 coding sequence is TGTGCCAGCTCACGGGACGGGAGAACCTACGAGCAGTACTTC. It specifies CASSRDGRTYEQYF.

The chain is built from TRBV5-1 and TRBJ1-2, with 7 bases aligning to TRBD1. The CDR3 is 14 amino acids. V shed 4 bases and J 5 bases; nucleotides not matched to a gene: 8. Germline assignment: CDR1 SGHRS and CDR2 YFSETQ. The DNA of the CDR3 is TGCGCCAGCAGCCTTGACAGGGACACATATGGCTACACCTTC. Translation: CASSLDRDTYGYTF.

This rearrangement joins TRBV29-1 to TRBJ2-1, with D maybe TRBD1 (6 bases). V dropped 6 bases and J dropped 10 bases, with 13 bases sitting between them. The CDR3 is 11 residues long. Germline V gene lookup returns CDR1 SQVTM and CDR2 ANQGSEA. The CDR3 region has the DNA TGCAGCGTAATACCAGGGGTAGAGCAGTTCTTC. It yields the protein CSVIPGVEQFF.

The rearrangement links TRBV5-8 to TRBJ1-5; 7 bases map to TRBD1. V shed 2 bases and J 0 bases; nucleotides not matched to a gene: 2. Germline-derived CDR1 and CDR2 are SGHTS and YDEGEE. This CDR3 region has 15 residues. As DNA, the CDR3 is TGTGCCAGCAGCTTCGGGACAGTTAGCAATCAGCCCCAGCATTTT. Amino acid sequence: CASSFGTVSNQPQHF. The full variable domain, with the rest looked up from reference TRBV5-8 and TRBJ1-5, is EAGVTQSPTHLIKTRGQQATLRCSPISGHTSVYWYQQALGLGLQFLLWYDEGEERNRGNFPPRFSGRQFPNYSSELNVNALELEDSALYLCASSFGTVSNQPQHFGDGTRLSIL.

This clone was detected only a few times. The chain links TRBV4-1 to TRBJ1-1, with D maybe TRBD1 (5 bases). This CDR3 is built from 16 residues. Germline lookup yields CDR1 MGHRA and CDR2 YSYEKL. Trimming stripped 4 bases from V and 5 bases from J, with 20 bases between. The CDR3: CASSLSGAWSQTEAFF. The CDR3 DNA is TGCGCCAGCAGCCTATCTGGGGCCTGGAGTCAAACTGAAGCTTTCTTT.

This chain joins TRBV9 and TRBJ2-3, with TRBD1 matching over 10 bases. There are 15 residues in the CDR3. The V gene's germline CDR1 is SGDLS and CDR2 YYNGEE. With 4 bases clipped from V and 6 bases from J, the junction kept 8 bases outside the gene matches. The CDR3 here is CASSYGTGDGDTQYF. The CDR3 region has the DNA TGTGCCAGCAGCTACGGGACAGGGGACGGGGATACGCAGTATTTT.

This chain connects TRBV5-4 to TRBJ2-5; 9 nucleotides line up with TRBD2. The length of the CDR3 is 16 residues. After removal of 1 base from V and 5 bases from J, the junction contained 9 bases not matched to a gene. The V gene's germline CDR1 is SGHNT and CDR2 YYREEE (reference sequence). The DNA for the CDR3 is TGTGCCAGCAGCTTGCGTAGCGGGAGTCGTTCGGAGACCCAGTACTTC. Translation: CASSLRSGSRSETQYF.

In its sample, this clone was seen a few times. J is TRBJ1-4 and V is TRBV5-5, with a weak D call TRBD1 (6 bases). Germline V CDR1 and CDR2: SGHKS, YYEKEE (reference sequence). V gave up 0 bases and J gave up 11 bases, with 14 bases separating them. The CDR3 is made up of 14 amino acids. The CDR3 loop is CASSLEGQGTKLFF. CDR3 DNA: TGTGCCAGCAGCTTGGAAGGGCAGGGGACGAAACTGTTTTTT.

Concerning this clone itself: One end of the junction fails to match germline, which may point to a read error. The genes are TRBV7-7 and TRBJ2-5, with a tentative D call TRBD2 (6 bases). This CDR3 has 14 amino acids. Germline V gives CDR1 SSHAT, CDR2 FNYEAQ (reference sequence). The CDR3 DNA follows: TGTGCTAGCAGCTTATGGGAGGCCCAAGAGACCCAGTACTTC. It codes for CASSLWEAQETQYF.

The chain couples TRBV6-4 to TRBJ2-1; perhaps TRBD1 as D (6 bases). The CDR3 runs to 13 residues. Germline V gene data show CDR1 as MRHNA and CDR2 as SNTAGT. Trimming pared 6 bases from V and 7 bases from J, leaving 13 bases between. The CDR3 bases are TGTGCCAGCAGCCGGGACACTTGGAATGAGCAGTTCTTC. Protein: CASSRDTWNEQFF.

This clone was seen only once. J is TRBJ2-7 and V is TRBV18; the D is unclear. Trimming pared 2 bases from V and 2 bases from J, leaving 10 bases between. CDR1 is KGHSH, CDR2 LQKENI, per germline. The CDR3 is 14 residues long. CDR3 residues: CASSPGHGPYEQYF. As DNA, the CDR3 is TGTGCCAGCTCACCAGGGCACGGCCCCTACGAGCAGTACTTC.

The chain has TRBV28 and TRBJ2-2; 7 bases are shared with TRBD1. CDR1 and CDR2 from the germline V gene are MDHEN and SYDVKM. J was trimmed by 3 bases and V by 5 bases; bases with no gene match: 3. CDR3 length: 14 residues. CDR3 bases: TGTGCCAGCAGTAGGGGGCCGGACACCGGGGAGCTGTTTTTT. Translating it yields CASSRGPDTGELFF.

The chain employs TRBV12-1 and TRBJ1-2; the table's D gene call, TRBD1, was not cross checked with the DNA. TRBV12-1 corresponds to a pseudogene. CDR3 size: 16 residues. This CDR3 is CASSFTDRAGHYGYTF. CDR3 DNA sequence: TGTGCCAGCAGCTTCACCGACAGGGCTGGACACTATGGCTACACCTTC.

This rearrangement joins TRBV20-1 to TRBJ2-1; no clear D. This CDR3 is 11 amino acids long. CDR1 and CDR2 from the germline V gene are DFQATT and SNEGSKA (reference sequence). V was cut by 6 bases and J by 14 bases, with 17 bases left in between. CDR3 region: CSATSSRTEFF. CDR3 nucleotide sequence: TGCAGTGCCACCAGCTCACGAACAGAGTTCTTC.

This clone was seen a few times. The J gene is TRBJ2-2, the V gene TRBV28, with 9 bases lining up with TRBD2. The germline V gene encodes CDR1 MDHEN and CDR2 SYDVKM. The CDR3 loop spans 15 amino acids. V lost 3 bases to trimming and J lost 4 bases; unmatched junction nucleotides: 3. CDR3 sequence reads: CASSFAGGFTGELFF. The CDR3 coding sequence is TGTGCCAGCAGTTTTGCGGGAGGGTTCACCGGGGAGCTGTTTTTT.

V usage is TRBV5-1 and J usage is TRBJ1-5; no firm D call. V was pared by 0 bases and J by 1 base, with 5 bases between. The CDR3 extends over 14 amino acids. Looked up from germline, CDR1 is SGHRS and CDR2 is YFSETQ. The CDR3 loop reads CASSLGGSNQPQHF. In DNA, the CDR3 is TGCGCCAGCAGCTTGGGAGGAAGCAATCAGCCCCAGCATTTT. The full variable domain, completed using reference TRBV5-1 and TRBJ1-5, is KAGVTQTPRYLIKTRGQQVTLSCSPISGHRSVSWYQQTPGQGLQFLFEYFSETQRNKGNFPGRFSGRQFSNSRSEMNVSTLELGDSALYLCASSLGGSNQPQHFGDGTRLSIL.

Details on this clone: An end of the junction does not agree with germline; a read error may underlie this. Other DNA sequences from this sample encode an identical CDR3 as well. The chain uses TRBV30 and TRBJ2-7; 9 bases are a match to TRBD1. CDR3 size: 16 residues. Germline CDR1 and CDR2: GTSNPN and SVGIG (reference sequence). DNA of the CDR3: TGTGCCTGGAGTATACCGGGACAGGGCAGAGACTACGAGCAGTACTTT. Residues: CAWSIPGQGRDYEQYF.